This TCR beta chain was identified in a study of metastatic and nonmetastatic thyroid tumors. This CDR3 is built from 14 residues. Germline CDR1 SGHNT, CDR2 YYREEE (reference sequence). After removal of 3 bases from V and 8 bases from J, the junction contained 9 bases not matched to a gene. TCRdb re-clonotyped the PCR reads via MiXCR. The sample lists fewer than 35,000 clones, 20% to 25% occurring once. Among the patients, none had received any treatment before thyroid surgery. This clone was counted many times. The chain combines TRBV5-4 with TRBJ1-2; 8 nucleotides align to TRBD1. Sequencing was carried out using tumor tissue. The TCR originated in a male donor with papillary thyroid cancer or a benign thyroid nodule (not recorded which). Some clones in this sample may be carry-over from other donors' samples. The CDR3 loop reads CASSSETGVTGYTF. The CDR3 bases are TGTGCCAGCAGCTCGGAGACAGGGGTGACGGGCTACACCTTC.